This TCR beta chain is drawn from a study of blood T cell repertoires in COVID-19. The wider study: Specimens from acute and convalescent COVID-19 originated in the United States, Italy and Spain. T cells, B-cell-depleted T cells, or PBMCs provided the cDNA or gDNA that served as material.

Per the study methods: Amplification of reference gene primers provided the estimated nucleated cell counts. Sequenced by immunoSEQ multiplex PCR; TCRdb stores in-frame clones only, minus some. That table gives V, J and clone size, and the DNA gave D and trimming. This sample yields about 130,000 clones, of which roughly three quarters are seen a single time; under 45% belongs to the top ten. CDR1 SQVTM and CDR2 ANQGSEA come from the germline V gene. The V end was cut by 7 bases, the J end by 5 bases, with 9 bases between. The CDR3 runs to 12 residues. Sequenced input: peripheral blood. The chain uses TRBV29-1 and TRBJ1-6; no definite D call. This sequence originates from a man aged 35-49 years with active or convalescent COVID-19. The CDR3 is CSAGVHNSPLHF. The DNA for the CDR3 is TGCAGCGCCGGAGTTCATAATTCACCCCTCCACTTT.